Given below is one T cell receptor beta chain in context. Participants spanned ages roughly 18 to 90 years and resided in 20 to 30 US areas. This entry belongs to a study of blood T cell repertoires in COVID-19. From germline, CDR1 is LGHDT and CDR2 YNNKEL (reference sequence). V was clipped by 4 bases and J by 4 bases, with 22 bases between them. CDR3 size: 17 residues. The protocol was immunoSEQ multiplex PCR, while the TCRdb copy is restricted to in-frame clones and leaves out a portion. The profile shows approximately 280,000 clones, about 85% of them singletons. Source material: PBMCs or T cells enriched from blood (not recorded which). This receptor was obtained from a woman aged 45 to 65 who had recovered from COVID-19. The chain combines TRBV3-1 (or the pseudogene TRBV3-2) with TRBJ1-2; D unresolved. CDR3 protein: CASSLRFGQVAPYGYTF. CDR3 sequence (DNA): TGTGCCAGCAGCCTAAGATTTGGCCAGGTCGCTCCCTATGGCTACACCTTC.